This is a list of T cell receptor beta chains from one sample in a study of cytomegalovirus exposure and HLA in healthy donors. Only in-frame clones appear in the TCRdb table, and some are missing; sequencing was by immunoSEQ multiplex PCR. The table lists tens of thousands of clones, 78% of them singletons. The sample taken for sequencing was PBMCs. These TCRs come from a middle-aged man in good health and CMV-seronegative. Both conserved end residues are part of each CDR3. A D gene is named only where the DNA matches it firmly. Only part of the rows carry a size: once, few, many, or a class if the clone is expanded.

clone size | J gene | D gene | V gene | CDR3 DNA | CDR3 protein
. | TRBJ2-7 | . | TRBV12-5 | TGTGCTAGTGGTGGGGCCACAGGGGGGGGGACCTACGAGCAGTACTTC | CASGGATGGGTYEQYF
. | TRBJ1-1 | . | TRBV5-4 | TGTGCCAGCAGCTCGCTGGAGAAGAACACTGAAGCTTTCTTT | CASSSLEKNTEAFF
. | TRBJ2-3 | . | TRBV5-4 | TGTGCCAGCACCACGGACTACACAGATACGCAGTATTTT | CASTTDYTDTQYF
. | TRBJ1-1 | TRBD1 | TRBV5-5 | TGTGCCAGCAGCTTGGGATTAAGGCGGACAGGGCCCCCTGAAGCTTTCTTT | CASSLGLRRTGPPEAFF
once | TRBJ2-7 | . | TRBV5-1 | TGCGCCAGCAGCTTGAGCCCGGGTTACGAGCAGTACTTC | CASSLSPGYEQYF
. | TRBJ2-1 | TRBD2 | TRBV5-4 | TGTGCCAGCAGCTTGGAGGGACTAGTCAATGAGCAGTTCTTC | CASSLEGLVNEQFF
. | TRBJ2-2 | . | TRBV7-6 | TGTGCCAGCAGCTTAGGCGGGACAGACACCGGGGAGCTGTTTTTT | CASSLGGTDTGELFF
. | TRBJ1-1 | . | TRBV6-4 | TGTGCCAGCAGTGACCCACGGTTTGTGGCTGAAGCTTTCTTT | CASSDPRFVAEAFF
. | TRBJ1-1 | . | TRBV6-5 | TGTGCCAGCAGCCCGGGACACCCGAACACTGAAGCTTTCTTT | CASSPGHPNTEAFF
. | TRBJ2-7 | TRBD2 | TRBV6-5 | TGTGCCAGCAGTTACACTGTAGCGGGAGTGGGCGAGCAGTACTTC | CASSYTVAGVGEQYF
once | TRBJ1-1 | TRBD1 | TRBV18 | TGTGCCAGCTCACAACAGGGGATGAACACTGAAGCTTTCTTT | CASSQQGMNTEAFF
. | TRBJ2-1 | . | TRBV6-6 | TGTGCCAGCAGTGTACTAGCTTACAATGAGCAGTTCTTC | CASSVLAYNEQFF
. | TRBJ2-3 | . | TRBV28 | TGTGCCAGCAGCGGGAGGGGACAGGGTACAGATACGCAGTATTTT | CASSGRGQGTDTQYF
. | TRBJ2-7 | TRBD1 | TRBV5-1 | TGCGCCAGCAGCCCCCGGGACAGGGGCTACGAGCAGTACTTC | CASSPRDRGYEQYF
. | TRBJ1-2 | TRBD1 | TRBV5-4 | TGTGCCAGCAGCCCGGACAGGGCGGACTATGGCTACACCTTC | CASSPDRADYGYTF
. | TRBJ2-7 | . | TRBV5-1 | TGCGCCAGCAGCTTCAGGACTGATTACGAGCAGTACTTC | CASSFRTDYEQYF
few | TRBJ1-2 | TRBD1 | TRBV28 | TGTGCCAGCAGTGCCGGGACAGGGGTCTTTGGCTACACCTTC | CASSAGTGVFGYTF
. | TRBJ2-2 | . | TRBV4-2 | TGTGCCAGCAGCCAAGCCCCGCCGGACAGTCTCACCGGGGAGCTGTTTTTT | CASSQAPPDSLTGELFF
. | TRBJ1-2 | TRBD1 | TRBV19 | TGTGCCAGTAGTGCGGGACAGGGGGCCGTTTATGGCTACACCTTC | CASSAGQGAVYGYTF
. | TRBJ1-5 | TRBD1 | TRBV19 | TGTGCCAGCCGGACAGGGGAAATAAATAATCAGCCCCAGCATTTT | CASRTGEINNQPQHF
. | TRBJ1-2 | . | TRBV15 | TGTGCCACCAGCAGAGATCCCCAGGGAGGCTACACCTTC | CATSRDPQGGYTF
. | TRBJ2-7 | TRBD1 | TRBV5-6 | TGTGCCAGCAGCTTACAGGGGGCCTACGAGCAGTACTTC | CASSLQGAYEQYF
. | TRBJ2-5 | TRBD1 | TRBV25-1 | TGTGCCAGCAGTCTGCGACAGGGGCCGGAGACCCAGTACTTC | CASSLRQGPETQYF
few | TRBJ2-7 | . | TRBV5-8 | TGTGCCAGCAGCTTGGCCACTCAGACAACCTCCTACGAGCAGTACTTC | CASSLATQTTSYEQYF
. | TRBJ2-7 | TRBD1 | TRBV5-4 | TGTGCCAGCAGCCCAGGGGACAGGGACGAGCAGTACTTC | CASSPGDRDEQYF
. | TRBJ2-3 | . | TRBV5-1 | TGCGCCAGCAGGGGGGACACCGGCACAGATACGCAGTATTTT | CASRGDTGTDTQYF
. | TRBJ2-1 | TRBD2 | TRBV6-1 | TGTGCCAGCAGTGCCCTAGCGGGAGGCTACAATGAGCAGTTCTTC | CASSALAGGYNEQFF
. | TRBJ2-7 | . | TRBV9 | TGTGCCAGCAGCCTGGCCGGTGCAGGTGACGAGCAGTACTTC | CASSLAGAGDEQYF
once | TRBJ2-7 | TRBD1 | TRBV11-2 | TGTGCCAGCAGCCCTGGGACAGCGACCTACGAGCAGTACTTC | CASSPGTATYEQYF
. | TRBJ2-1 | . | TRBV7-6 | TGTGCCAGCAGCACAGGAGGGAATGAGCAGTTCTTC | CASSTGGNEQFF
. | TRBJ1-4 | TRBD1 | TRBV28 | TGTGCCAGCACCCCGGGACAGACATTTAATGAAAAACTGTTTTTT | CASTPGQTFNEKLFF
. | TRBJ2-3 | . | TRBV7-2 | TGTGCCAGCAGCTTAGTCAGGTCCCCAGATACGCAGTATTTT | CASSLVRSPDTQYF
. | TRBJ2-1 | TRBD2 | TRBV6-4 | TGTGCCAGCAGTGAGGAGCGGGGCTACAATGAGCAGTTCTTC | CASSEERGYNEQFF
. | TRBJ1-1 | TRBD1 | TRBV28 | TGTGCCAGCAGTGGCAGGGGGATGAACACTGAAGCTTTCTTT | CASSGRGMNTEAFF
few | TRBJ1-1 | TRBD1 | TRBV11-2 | TGTGCCAGCAGCTTAGATCTCGGGACAGGGGGCTGGAACACTGAAGCTTTCTTT | CASSLDLGTGGWNTEAFF
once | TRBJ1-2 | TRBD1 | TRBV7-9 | TGTGCCAGCAGCTTGGACAGGGGAAATGGCTACACCTTC | CASSLDRGNGYTF
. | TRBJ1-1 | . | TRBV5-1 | TGCGCCAGCAGCCCCGCCAGGGCTCCGAACACTGAAGCTTTCTTT | CASSPARAPNTEAFF
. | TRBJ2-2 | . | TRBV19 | TGTGCCAGTAGTATTAAGGGAACCGGGACTTCCAACACCGGGGAGCTGTTTTTT | CASSIKGTGTSNTGELFF
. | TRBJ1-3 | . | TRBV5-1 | TGCGCCAGCAGCTTGGATCCAGGGTCCAACGGAAACACCATATATTTT | CASSLDPGSNGNTIYF
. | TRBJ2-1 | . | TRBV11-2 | TGTGCCAGCAGGTCTCCATGGCAGCGTTATTACAATGAGCAGTTCTTC | CASRSPWQRYYNEQFF
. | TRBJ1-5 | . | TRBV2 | TGTGCCAGCAGGGGGAGGTCGAGCAATCAGCCCCAGCATTTT | CASRGRSSNQPQHF